This TCR beta chain comes out of a study of blood T cell repertoires in COVID-19 (dated by TCRdb to 2019 to 2021). The study in broad terms: The collaborator samples originated in the United States, Italy and Spain and spanned the acute and convalescent phases of COVID-19. The material from the prospective study consisted of cDNA or gDNA derived from T cells, B-cell-depleted T cells, or PBMCs. Subjects who had been exposed to COVID-19, were actively infected with it, or had recovered from it provided the deeply sampled blood TCRbeta repertoires that made up the dataset. A freely available public database, intended as a resource for researchers studying the immune response to SARS-CoV-2, is where the repertoires were released. Samples were obtained from the ongoing ImmuneRACE study (first 160 participants) and from 1,254 subjects provided by 6 global collaborators. A de-identified subject ID, COVID-19 status, age in years and sex were almost always included in the sample metadata. Where available, HLA class I and class II types were obtained from metadata supplied by the sample provider rather than from assay-based typing. Broad study findings and their caveats: Clinical and demographic metadata were provided uncurated, with the amount varying by source and participant.

The germline V and J ends show losses of 4 bases and 8 bases respectively, and no gene match explains 10 bases of the junction. Reading the germline V gene (reference sequence) gives CDR1 SEHNR and CDR2 FQNEAQ. There are 15 amino acids in the CDR3, from cysteine to phenylalanine inclusive. Kept here is only the CDR3 DNA, which spans 45 bases and is read in frame from base 1. Remarks on this clone: Its antigen remains undetermined. No per-base quality is available; no much larger clone lies one base away.

The immunoSEQ Assay, a bias-controlled multiplex PCR, was used to amplify TCRbeta CDR3 regions from genomic DNA. Under the source paper's analysis protocol: The number of nucleated cells in each sample was estimated by amplification of reference gene primers within the assay. Sequence reads were collapsed and filtered to measure the absolute abundance of every unique TCRbeta CDR3 rearrangement. For each sample, productive Simpson clonality was calculated as the square root of Simpson's diversity index over productive rearrangements. TCRdb took over this immuneACCESS table, retaining in-frame rearrangements with V and J assigned. Such tables are incomplete; in checked studies, under half of the missing clones stem from an unresolved V gene, and the remainder is unexplained. That table is the source of V, J and clone size, and D and trimming were worked out from the DNA. For this sample the table gives 150,000 to 180,000 clones, of which about 79% were detected only once. The biggest ten clones account for 25% to 30% of the sample.

Collaborating institutions collected whole blood in K2EDTA tubes following their own protocols. For TCRbeta analysis, collaborators shipped samples as frozen whole blood, isolated PBMCs, or DNA extracted from either of those sample types. The sequence came from a woman aged 60-70 years with acute or convalescent COVID-19. The sequenced sample was peripheral blood. The chain is assembled from TRBV7-9 and TRBJ1-1, and TRBD1 matches 10 of the central bases. The CDR3 region reads CASSSGTGEFSEAFF. The nucleotides are TGTGCCAGCAGCTCTGGGACAGGGGAATTTTCGGAAGCTTTCTTT. The entire variable domain, with the stretches around the CDR3 drawn from the reference TRBV7-9 and TRBJ1-1 proteins, is DTGVSQNPRHKITKRGQNVTFRCDPISEHNRLYWYRQTLGQGPEFLTYFQNEAQLEKSRLLSDRFSAERPKGSFSTLEIQRTEQGDSAMYLCASSSGTGEFSEAFFGQGTRLTVV.